The clone carrying this T cell receptor (beta chain) has a handful of counts. The antigen remains unidentified. This sample is drawn from a study of CD8 T cells in ankylosing spondylitis. Molecular-barcoded quantitative 5'-RACE produced these TCR beta libraries. TCRdb processed the 5' RACE reads anew with MiXCR; each CDR3 protein has one entry. The sample has roughly 440,000 distinct CDR3 sequences; about a sixth are singletons. Study findings and constraints: Several of the motif variants were reported before in synovial fluid and blood from reactive arthritis. Disease-associated clonotypes exhibited CD8+ identity and were relatively infrequent in peripheral blood. Clones tied to disease were said to be significantly enriched in matched ankylosing spondylitis synovial fluid. Typical of ankylosing spondylitis blood, it appeared, was a TCR beta motif of seven to nine highly homologous variants.

CDR3 length: 15 residues. V dropped 3 bases and J dropped 4; count of bases not matched to a gene: 4. Germline assignment: CDR1 LGHDT and CDR2 YNNKEL (reference sequence). The V call is TRBV3-1, the J call TRBJ2-2; 8 nucleotides match TRBD2. The TCR originated in a male donor with ankylosing spondylitis. The sample was blood, either unsorted or a sorted T cell fraction (not recorded which). The CDR3: CASSHFSGSTGELFF. CDR3 DNA: TGTGCCAGCAGCCATTTCAGCGGGAGCACCGGGGAGCTGTTTTTT.